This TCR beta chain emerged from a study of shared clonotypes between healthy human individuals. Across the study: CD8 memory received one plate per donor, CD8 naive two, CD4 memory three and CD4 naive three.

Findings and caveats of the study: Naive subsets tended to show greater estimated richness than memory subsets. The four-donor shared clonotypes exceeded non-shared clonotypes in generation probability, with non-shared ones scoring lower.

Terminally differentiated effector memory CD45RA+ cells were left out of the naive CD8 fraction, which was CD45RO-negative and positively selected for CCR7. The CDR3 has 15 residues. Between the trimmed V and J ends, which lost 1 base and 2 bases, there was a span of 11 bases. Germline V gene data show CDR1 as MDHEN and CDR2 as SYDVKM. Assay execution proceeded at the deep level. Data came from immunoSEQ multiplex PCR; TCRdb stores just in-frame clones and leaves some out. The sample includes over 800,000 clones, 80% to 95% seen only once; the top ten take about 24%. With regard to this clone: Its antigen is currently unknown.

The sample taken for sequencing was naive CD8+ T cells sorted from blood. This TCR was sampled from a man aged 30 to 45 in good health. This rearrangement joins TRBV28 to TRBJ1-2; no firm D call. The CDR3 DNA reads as TGTGCCAGCAGTTTATTCGAAAGTTCGAACTATGGCTACACCTTC. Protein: CASSLFESSNYGYTF.